The rows below give T cell receptor beta chains drawn from one sample of a study. Each CDR3 protein gets one entry after TCRdb re-called the 5' RACE reads with MiXCR. The sample gives tens of thousands of distinct CDR3 sequences, 26% of which show up once; 2% to 2.5% is in the top ten. Sequencing input: tumor-infiltrating Tregs sorted from the breast tumor. The source of these receptors is a female donor with breast cancer. The CDR3 runs from the conserved cysteine through the conserved F or W. D genes are given only for firm matches.

D gene	V gene	J gene	CDR3 protein
TRBD1	TRBV7-2	TRBJ1-3	CASSSGGQYSGNTIYF
.	TRBV5-1	TRBJ1-6	CASSLTPENSPLHF
.	TRBV7-9	TRBJ2-3	CASSLDRRSTDTQYF
.	TRBV5-1	TRBJ2-1	CASSLDLSRRTYNEQLF
TRBD1	TRBV7-2	TRBJ2-7	CASSVEGAGNYEQYF
TRBD2	TRBV9	TRBJ2-5	CASSVGGLAGQETQYF
.	TRBV12-3/TRBV12-4	TRBJ2-2	CASQGYTGELFF
.	TRBV7-7	TRBJ2-5	CASSLTGAQETQYF
.	TRBV12-3/TRBV12-4	TRBJ2-3	CASTPNTDTQYF
.	TRBV7-3	TRBJ2-1	CASSYSDNEQFF
TRBD2	TRBV20-1	TRBJ2-7	CSATHASGRAFYEQYF
.	TRBV11-2	TRBJ2-1	CASSPMSRDTFHNEQFF
TRBD2	TRBV20-1	TRBJ2-2	CSAFRTSLPGGNRELFF
.	TRBV20-1	TRBJ1-2	CSARIEQAAWGYTF
TRBD1	TRBV20-1	TRBJ2-1	CSARDLIGGEDEQFF
TRBD1	TRBV28	TRBJ2-5	CASSPGQWRETQYF
.	TRBV6-1	TRBJ2-3	CASSEAVGEADTQYF
TRBD1	TRBV5-4	TRBJ2-1	CASSLGTRTGDNEQFF
TRBD2	TRBV5-1	TRBJ2-1	CASSSPSGTSGRASYNEQFF
.	TRBV6-2/TRBV6-3	TRBJ1-1	CASIPWGRMNTEAFF
TRBD1	TRBV7-9	TRBJ1-1	CASSPTGGSEAFF
.	TRBV4-1	TRBJ2-7	CASSQDKLSTYEQYF
.	TRBV5-4	TRBJ1-2	CASSLVWADYGYTF
TRBD1	TRBV5-1	TRBJ1-2	CASRPTGGLSGYTF